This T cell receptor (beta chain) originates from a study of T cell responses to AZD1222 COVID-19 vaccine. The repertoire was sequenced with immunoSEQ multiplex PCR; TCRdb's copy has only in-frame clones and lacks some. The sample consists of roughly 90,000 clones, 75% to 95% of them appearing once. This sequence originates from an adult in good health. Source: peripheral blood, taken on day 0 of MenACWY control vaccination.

Written as DNA, the CDR3 is TGTGCCAGCAGCCCCGGGCGGGATCCTGCAACTAATGAAAAACTGTTTTTT. This encodes CASSPGRDPATNEKLFF. The chain employs TRBV5-8 and TRBJ1-4; D not resolved. Trimming stripped 4 bases from V and 0 bases from J, with 16 bases between. The CDR3 spans 17 residues. Looked up from germline, CDR1 is SGHTS and CDR2 is YDEGEE.